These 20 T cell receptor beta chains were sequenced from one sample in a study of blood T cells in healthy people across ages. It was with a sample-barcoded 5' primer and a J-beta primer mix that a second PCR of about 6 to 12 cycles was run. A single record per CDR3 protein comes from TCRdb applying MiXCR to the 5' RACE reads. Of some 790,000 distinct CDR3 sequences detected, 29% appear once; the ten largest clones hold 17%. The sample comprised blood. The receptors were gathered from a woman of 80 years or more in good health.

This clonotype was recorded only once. The CDR3 DNA follows: TGTGCCAGCAGTGATAGAAGCCGTGACGAGCAGTACTTC. This encodes CASSDRSRDEQYF. This chain links TRBV6-1 with TRBJ2-5; D remains ambiguous. TRBJ2-7 explains the end of the DNA better; the J call may be wrong. Germline-derived CDR1 and CDR2 are MNHNS and SASEGT. The CDR3 totals 13 residues.

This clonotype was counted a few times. CDR3 region: CASSQRGRNYGYTF. The CDR3 coding sequence is TGTGCCAGCAGCCAGAGGGGTCGAAACTATGGCTACACCTTC. V gene TRBV3-1 combines with J gene TRBJ1-2; D may be TRBD1 (5 bases). The germline V gene has CDR1 LGHDT and CDR2 YNNKEL (reference sequence). Between the trimmed V and J ends, which lost 3 bases and 2 bases, there was a span of 10 bases. The CDR3 consists of 14 residues.

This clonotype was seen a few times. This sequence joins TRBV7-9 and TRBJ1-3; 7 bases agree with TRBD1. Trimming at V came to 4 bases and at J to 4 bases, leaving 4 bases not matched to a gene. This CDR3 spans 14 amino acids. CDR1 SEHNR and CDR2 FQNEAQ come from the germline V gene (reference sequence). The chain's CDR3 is CASSSGQYGNTIYF. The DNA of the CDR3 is TGTGCCAGCAGCTCGGGACAGTACGGAAACACCATATATTTT. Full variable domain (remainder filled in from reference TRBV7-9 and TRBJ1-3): DTGVSQNPRHKITKRGQNVTFRCDPISEHNRLYWYRQTLGQGPEFLTYFQNEAQLEKSRLLSDRFSAERPKGSFSTLEIQRTEQGDSAMYLCASSSGQYGNTIYFGEGSWLTVV.

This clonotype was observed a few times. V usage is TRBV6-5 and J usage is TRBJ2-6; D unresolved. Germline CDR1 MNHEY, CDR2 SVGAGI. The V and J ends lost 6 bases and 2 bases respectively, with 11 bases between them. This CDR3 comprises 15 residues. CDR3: CASSKTVAGANVLTF. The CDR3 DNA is TGTGCCAGCAGCAAAACGGTAGCTGGGGCCAACGTCCTGACTTTC.

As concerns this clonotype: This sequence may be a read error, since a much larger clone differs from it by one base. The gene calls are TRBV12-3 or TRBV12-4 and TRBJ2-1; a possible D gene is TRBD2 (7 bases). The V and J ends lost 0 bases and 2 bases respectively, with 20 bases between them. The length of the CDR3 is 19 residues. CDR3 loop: CASSLASKLVGGPYNEQFF. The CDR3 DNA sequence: TGTGCCAGCAGTTTAGCGTCCAAACTAGTGGGGGGGCCCTACAATGAGCAGTTCTTC.

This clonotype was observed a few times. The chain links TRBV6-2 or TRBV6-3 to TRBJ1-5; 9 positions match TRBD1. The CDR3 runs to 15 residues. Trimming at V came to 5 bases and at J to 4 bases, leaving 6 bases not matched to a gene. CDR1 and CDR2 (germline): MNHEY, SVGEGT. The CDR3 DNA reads TGTGCCAGCAGTAGAATGGGACAGGGAAATCAGCCCCAGCATTTT. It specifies CASSRMGQGNQPQHF.

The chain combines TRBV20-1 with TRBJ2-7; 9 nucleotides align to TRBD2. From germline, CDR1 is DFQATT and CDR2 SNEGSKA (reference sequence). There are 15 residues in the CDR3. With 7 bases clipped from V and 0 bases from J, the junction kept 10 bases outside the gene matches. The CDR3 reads CSVGESGGLSYEQYF. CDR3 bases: TGCAGTGTCGGGGAAAGCGGGGGGCTCTCCTACGAGCAGTACTTC.

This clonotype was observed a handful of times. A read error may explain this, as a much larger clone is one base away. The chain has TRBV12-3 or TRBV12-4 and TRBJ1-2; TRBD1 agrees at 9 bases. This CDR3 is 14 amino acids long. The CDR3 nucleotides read TGTGCCAGCAGGTTAGGAGGACAGGGGCGAGGCTACACCTTC. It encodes CASRLGGQGRGYTF.

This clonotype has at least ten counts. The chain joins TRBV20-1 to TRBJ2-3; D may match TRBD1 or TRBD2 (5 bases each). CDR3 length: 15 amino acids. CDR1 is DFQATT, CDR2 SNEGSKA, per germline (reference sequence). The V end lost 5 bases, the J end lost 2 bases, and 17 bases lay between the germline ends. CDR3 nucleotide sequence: TGCAGTGCTGCCCGGGACCCGCGGGCCACAGATACGCAGTATTTT. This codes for CSAARDPRATDTQYF.

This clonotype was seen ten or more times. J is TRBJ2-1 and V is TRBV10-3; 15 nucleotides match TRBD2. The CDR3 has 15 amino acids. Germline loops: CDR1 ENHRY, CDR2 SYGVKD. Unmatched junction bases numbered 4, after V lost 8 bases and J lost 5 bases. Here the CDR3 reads CAIGTSGGFDNEQFF. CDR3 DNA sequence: TGTGCCATCGGGACTAGCGGGGGGTTCGACAATGAGCAGTTCTTC.

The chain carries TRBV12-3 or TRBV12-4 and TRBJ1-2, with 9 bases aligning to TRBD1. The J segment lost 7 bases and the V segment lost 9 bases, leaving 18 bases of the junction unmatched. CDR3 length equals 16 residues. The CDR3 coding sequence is TGTGCCAGTTCATTGACAGGGGGACCGAGACGGGGTGGCTACACCTTC. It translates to CASSLTGGPRRGGYTF.

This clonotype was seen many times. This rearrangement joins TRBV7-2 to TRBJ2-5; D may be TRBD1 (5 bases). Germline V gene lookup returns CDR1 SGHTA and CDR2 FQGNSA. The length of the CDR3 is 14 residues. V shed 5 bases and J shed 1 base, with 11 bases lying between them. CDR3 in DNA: TGTGCCAGCAGCCCCAGGGCTGTCCAAGAGACCCAGTACTTC. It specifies CASSPRAVQETQYF.

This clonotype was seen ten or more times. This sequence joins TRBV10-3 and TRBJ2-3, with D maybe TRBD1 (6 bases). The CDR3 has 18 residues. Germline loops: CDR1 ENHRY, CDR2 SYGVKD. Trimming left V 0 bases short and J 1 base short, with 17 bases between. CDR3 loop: CAISESPFTGRRTDTQYF. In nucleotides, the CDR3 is TGTGCCATCAGTGAGTCCCCTTTCACAGGGAGACGCACAGATACGCAGTATTTT.

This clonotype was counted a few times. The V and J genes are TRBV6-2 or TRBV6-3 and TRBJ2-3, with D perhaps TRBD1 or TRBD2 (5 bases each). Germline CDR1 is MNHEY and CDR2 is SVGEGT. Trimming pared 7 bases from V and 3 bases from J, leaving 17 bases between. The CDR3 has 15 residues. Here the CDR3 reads CASKTHRGATDTQYF. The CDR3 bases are TGTGCCAGCAAAACGCATCGAGGGGCGACAGATACGCAGTATTTT.

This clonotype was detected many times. The CDR3 DNA follows: TGCAGTGCCGAACGGGACAGGCCAGACTACGAGCAGTACTTC. It translates to CSAERDRPDYEQYF. The rearrangement uses TRBV20-1 and TRBJ2-7, with TRBD1 matching over 8 bases. This CDR3 comprises 14 residues. J was trimmed by 3 bases and V by 6 bases; bases with no gene match: 10. CDR1 DFQATT and CDR2 SNEGSKA come from the germline V gene (reference sequence).

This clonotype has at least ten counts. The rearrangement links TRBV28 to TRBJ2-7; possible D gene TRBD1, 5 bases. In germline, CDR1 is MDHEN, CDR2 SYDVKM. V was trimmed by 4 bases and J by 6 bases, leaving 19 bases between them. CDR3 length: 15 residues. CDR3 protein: CASSSGLASLGEQYF. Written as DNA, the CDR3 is TGTGCCAGCAGTTCAGGGCTCGCAAGTCTGGGCGAGCAGTACTTC.

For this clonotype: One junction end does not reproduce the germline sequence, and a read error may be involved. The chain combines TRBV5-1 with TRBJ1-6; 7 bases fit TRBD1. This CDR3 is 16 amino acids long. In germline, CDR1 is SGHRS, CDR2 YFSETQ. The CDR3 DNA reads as TGCGCCAGCAGCTCACGGACAGGTTCCGGGGGTTCACCCCCCCACTTT. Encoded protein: CASSSRTGSGGSPPHF.

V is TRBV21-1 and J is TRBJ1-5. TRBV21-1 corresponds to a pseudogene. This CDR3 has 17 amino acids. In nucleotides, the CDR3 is TGTGCCAGCAGCAAAGGGGCGGGCCTCTTTAGCGATCAGCCCCAGCATTTT. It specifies CASSKGAGLFSDQPQHF.

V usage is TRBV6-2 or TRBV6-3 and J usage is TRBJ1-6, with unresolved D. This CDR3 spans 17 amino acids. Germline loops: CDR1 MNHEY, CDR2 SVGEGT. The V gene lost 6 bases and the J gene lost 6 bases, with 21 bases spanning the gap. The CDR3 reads CASSTDGRLPSNSPLHF. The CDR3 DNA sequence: TGTGCCAGCAGCACGGACGGACGCCTTCCAAGTAATTCACCCCTCCACTTT.

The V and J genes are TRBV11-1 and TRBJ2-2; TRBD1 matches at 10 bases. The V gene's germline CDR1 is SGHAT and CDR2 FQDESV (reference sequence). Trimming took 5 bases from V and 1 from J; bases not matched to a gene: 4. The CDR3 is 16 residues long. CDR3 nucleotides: TGTGCCAGCAGCACCCGGGACAGGGGGAACACCGGGGAGCTGTTTTTT. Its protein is CASSTRDRGNTGELFF.